Given below is one T cell receptor (beta chain) in context. Its antigen is unidentified. This specimen belongs to a study of T-cell reconstitution after alpha-beta-depleted transplantation in children. Unique molecular identifiers were incorporated during preparation of the TCRbeta library. TCRdb called the PCR reads again in MiXCR, with one record for every CDR3 protein. This table has fewer than 1 million distinct CDR3 sequences, approximately 15% appearing once. Overall study findings and caveats: It was surviving recipient T cells and thymic progenitors that gave some patients high TCRbeta diversity at day 60. Newly produced T cells mostly provided counts and TCRbeta diversity after one year, as hyperexpanded clones declined.

V was clipped by 2 bases and J by 2 bases; unmatched bases: 5. Germline V gives CDR1 MNHNS, CDR2 SASEGT. The CDR3 loop spans 16 amino acids. The sample here was PBMCs, mostly from graft donor cells, taken 360 days after TCRalphabeta/CD19-depleted stem cell transplant. The chain employs TRBV6-1 and TRBJ2-7; 11 bases line up with TRBD2. The TCR sequence derives from a male patient younger than 18 who had a stem cell transplant for acute lymphoblastic leukemia, so the T cells may come from the graft donor. In DNA, the CDR3 is TGTGCCAGCAGTGAACTCGCGACTAGCGGGACCTACGAGCAGTACTTC. Its protein product is CASSELATSGTYEQYF.